Each of the 23 T cell receptor beta chains below was sequenced from the same sample in a study of T cell responses to AZD1222 COVID-19 vaccine. This table comes from immunoSEQ multiplex PCR, and its TCRdb copy is limited to in-frame clones, with some not included. The sample includes fewer than 150,000 clones, roughly 90% of them seen just once. The starting material was peripheral blood, obtained on day 0 of AZD1222 vaccination. All receptors derive from an adult in good health.

The V and J genes are TRBV9 and TRBJ1-2; D possibly corresponds to TRBD1 (6 bases). This CDR3 has 12 residues. Trimming took 2 bases from V and 5 from J, leaving 7 bases between them. Germline values: CDR1 SGDLS, CDR2 YYNGEE. CDR3: CASSVTGYGYTF. The CDR3, as DNA: TGTGCCAGCAGCGTGACAGGTTATGGCTACACCTTC.

This chain joins TRBV30 and TRBJ1-6; tentative D call: TRBD1 (5 bases). Trimming pared 2 bases from V and 7 bases from J, leaving 12 bases between. The CDR3 extends over 14 amino acids. Germline values: CDR1 GTSNPN, CDR2 SVGIG (reference sequence). CDR3 sequence reads: CAWSHRGSNSPLHF. Written as DNA, the CDR3 is TGTGCCTGGAGTCACCGGGGGTCAAATTCACCCCTCCACTTT. Full variable domain (remainder filled in from reference TRBV30 and TRBJ1-6): SQTIHQWPATLVQPVGSPLSLECTVEGTSNPNLYWYRQAAGRGLQLLFYSVGIGQISSEVPQNLSASRPQDRQFILSSKKLLLSDSGFYLCAWSHRGSNSPLHFGNGTRLTVT.

The V call is TRBV28, the J call TRBJ1-6; 7 positions agree with TRBD1. The V gene end was trimmed by 3 bases and the J gene end by 6 bases; junction bases not matched to a gene: 5. The CDR3 runs 15 residues. Germline CDR1 is MDHEN and CDR2 is SYDVKM. The CDR3 reads CASSFRDSFNSPLHF. DNA of the CDR3: TGTGCCAGCAGTTTCCGGGACAGTTTTAATTCACCCCTCCACTTT.

This clone has only a few counts. This chain joins TRBV14 and TRBJ1-1; D gene uncertain. Germline V gene sequence: CDR1 SGHDN, CDR2 FVKESK. The CDR3 has 16 amino acids. Trimming cost V 2 bases and J 1 base, with 14 bases left between them. The DNA for the CDR3 is TGTGCCAGCAGCCAATTAGGTTTTGGGCCGAACACTGAAGCTTTCTTT. Translation: CASSQLGFGPNTEAFF.

The chain recombines TRBV2 with TRBJ2-7; tentatively, D is TRBD2 (6 bases). This CDR3 has 12 amino acids. Germline CDR1 SNHLY, CDR2 FYNNEI. V was cut by 5 bases and J by 6 bases, with 11 bases left in between. The CDR3 region is CASSLTSGEQYF. The CDR3 DNA sequence: TGTGCCAGCAGTTTGACTAGTGGCGAGCAGTACTTC. Complete variable domain (other parts from reference TRBV2 and TRBJ2-7): EPEVTQTPSHQVTQMGQEVILRCVPISNHLYFYWYRQILGQKVEFLVSFYNNEISEKSEIFDDQFSVERPDGSNFTLKIRSTKLEDSAMYFCASSLTSGEQYFGPGTRLTVT.

The chain combines TRBV2 with TRBJ1-3; D gene unclear. V was cut by 2 bases and J by 0 bases, with 5 bases left in between. In germline, CDR1 is SNHLY, CDR2 FYNNEI. The CDR3 runs 14 residues. The DNA for the CDR3 is TGTGCCAGCAGTGAACCCAACTCTGGAAACACCATATATTTT. This encodes CASSEPNSGNTIYF.

This rearrangement joins TRBV7-6 to TRBJ2-1; 12 bases are shared with TRBD2. The germline gives CDR1 SGHVS, CDR2 FNYEAQ. Losses at the gene ends were 6 bases for V and 5 bases for J; bases not matched to a gene: 5. CDR3 length equals 15 residues. The CDR3 loop is CASRSSGGAHNEQFF. The CDR3 coding sequence is TGTGCCAGCAGATCTAGCGGGGGGGCTCACAATGAGCAGTTCTTC.

V is TRBV30 and J is TRBJ1-1; tentatively, D is TRBD1 (5 bases). CDR1 is GTSNPN and CDR2 is SVGIG in the germline V gene (reference sequence). This CDR3 is built from 15 residues. V lost 3 bases to trimming and J lost 1 base, with 15 bases between them. This chain's CDR3 is CAWRSGVRKNTEAFF. The CDR3, as DNA: TGTGCCTGGAGGTCGGGGGTCCGAAAGAACACTGAAGCTTTCTTT.

V and J are TRBV10-3 and TRBJ1-1, with D possibly TRBD1 on 5 matching bases. Looked up from germline, CDR1 is ENHRY and CDR2 is SYGVKD. The V gene lost 3 bases and the J gene lost 5 bases, with 7 bases spanning the gap. The CDR3 spans 12 residues. CDR3 protein: CAISDGTTEAFF. DNA for the CDR3: TGTGCCATCAGTGATGGGACTACTGAAGCTTTCTTT.

V usage is TRBV6-4 and J usage is TRBJ2-1, with 10 nucleotides matching TRBD2. The CDR3 covers 16 residues. The germline CDR1 and CDR2 sequences are MRHNA and SNTAGT. V lost 5 bases to trimming and J lost 5 bases; unmatched junction nucleotides: 9. CDR3 nucleotides: TGTGCCAGCAGTTTAATAGCGGGAGGCGGTGACAATGAGCAGTTCTTC. Translation gives CASSLIAGGGDNEQFF.

V is TRBV15 and J is TRBJ2-7; no clear D. The germline V and J ends were trimmed by 5 bases and 3 bases, with 8 bases remaining between them. The CDR3 length is 12 residues. Germline values: CDR1 LNHNV, CDR2 YYDKDF (reference sequence). CDR3 sequence: CATSDNFYEQYF. CDR3 DNA: TGTGCCACCAGCGACAACTTCTACGAGCAGTACTTC.

This clone showed up just once. The rearrangement joins TRBV6-5 to TRBJ2-2; tentatively, D is TRBD2 (5 bases). The V gene's germline CDR1 is MNHEY and CDR2 SVGAGI. The CDR3 has 15 amino acids. The germline V and J ends were trimmed by 2 bases and 1 base, with 8 bases remaining between them. Here the CDR3 DNA reads TGTGCCAGCAGTTACCGACTACAGAACACCGGGGAGCTGTTTTTT. It is translated as CASSYRLQNTGELFF.

CDR3 amino acids: CASSSLGGRMASLDGSPLHF. CDR3 coding DNA: TGCGCCAGCAGCTCCCTAGGGGGACGGATGGCCTCGCTTGATGGTTCACCCCTCCACTTT. The rearrangement links TRBV5-1 to TRBJ1-6, with a possible D match to TRBD1 (6 bases). Per germline, CDR1 SGHRS and CDR2 YFSETQ. The CDR3 runs 20 residues. Trimming took 3 bases from V and 9 from J, leaving 31 bases between them.

The chain links TRBV2 to TRBJ2-7, with D tentatively TRBD1 or TRBD2 (5 bases each). The CDR3 is 13 amino acids. Trimming stripped 6 bases from V and 1 base from J, with 10 bases between. From germline, CDR1 is SNHLY and CDR2 FYNNEI. For the CDR3, the DNA is TGTGCCAGCAGCCGCGAGGGGTCCTACGAGCAGTACTTC. Protein: CASSREGSYEQYF.

The V and J genes are TRBV3-1 (or the pseudogene TRBV3-2) and TRBJ1-5; tentatively, D is TRBD1 (5 bases). Germline values: CDR1 LGHDT, CDR2 YNNKEL (reference sequence). The CDR3 extends over 19 amino acids. Trimming shortened V by 1 base and J by 9 bases, and 28 bases separated the two germline ends. The CDR3 coding sequence is TGTGCCAGCAGCCAAGTCATGAGAAAGGGGTTGGGGGAAATCCGGCCCCAGCATTTT. This sequence encodes CASSQVMRKGLGEIRPQHF.

The genes are TRBV4-1 and TRBJ2-7; 9 bases line up with TRBD2. CDR1 is MGHRA and CDR2 is YSYEKL in the germline V gene. This CDR3 has 15 residues. V was pared by 0 bases and J by 4 bases, with 4 bases of the junction left unmatched. CDR3 sequence: CASSQEASGNYEQYF. In DNA form, the CDR3 reads TGCGCCAGCAGCCAAGAGGCTAGCGGGAATTACGAGCAGTACTTC.

The gene calls are TRBV7-9 and TRBJ2-1, with 8 bases that match TRBD2. V gave up 2 bases and J gave up 6 bases; unmatched junction bases: 3. CDR3 length: 14 residues. CDR1 and CDR2 from the germline V gene are SEHNR and FQNEAQ (reference sequence). This chain's CDR3 is CASSLTGGRNEQFF. CDR3 sequence (DNA): TGTGCCAGCAGCTTAACGGGAGGGCGCAATGAGCAGTTCTTC.

This chain uses TRBV7-2 with TRBJ1-4; weak D call: TRBD1 (5 bases). Looked up from germline, CDR1 is SGHTA and CDR2 is FQGNSA. Trimming took 3 bases from V and 4 from J, leaving 12 bases between them. The CDR3 length is 15 residues. The CDR3 coding sequence is TGTGCCAGCAGCTTTAATACCGGGGGTAATGAAAAACTGTTTTTT. Translated, it gives CASSFNTGGNEKLFF.

The chain uses TRBV7-9 and TRBJ2-7; TRBD1 aligns across 7 bases. Germline-derived CDR1 and CDR2 are SEHNR and FQNEAQ (reference sequence). After removal of 11 bases from V and 4 bases from J, the junction contained 8 bases not matched to a gene. The CDR3 is 12 residues long. DNA for the CDR3: TGTGCCTGTTCGAACAGGGGTTACGAGCAGTACTTC. It encodes CACSNRGYEQYF.

The chain recombines TRBV7-8 with TRBJ1-5; D gene ambiguous. V gave up 1 base and J gave up 0 bases, with 7 bases separating them. The germline V gene has CDR1 SGHVS and CDR2 FQNEAQ. The CDR3 totals 15 residues. The CDR3 loop reads CASSLVGNSNQPQHF. In DNA form, the CDR3 reads TGTGCCAGCAGCTTAGTCGGGAATAGCAATCAGCCCCAGCATTTT.

This clone appeared a single time. The chain uses TRBV5-3 and TRBJ2-1; 10 positions agree with TRBD2. TRBV5-3 is an open reading frame whose function is uncertain. V shed 4 bases, J shed 7 bases, and the junction held 11 bases outside the gene matches. The CDR3 extends over 16 amino acids. The CDR3 DNA follows: TGTGCCAGAAGCCTGCCCTTAGCGGGGGGTCTTAATGAGCAGTTCTTC. Protein product: CARSLPLAGGLNEQFF.

The rearrangement joins TRBV7-7 to TRBJ2-1; D is undetermined. Trimming left V 3 bases short and J 4 bases short, with 7 bases between. The CDR3 totals 13 residues. CDR1 is SSHAT, CDR2 FNYEAQ, per germline (reference sequence). CDR3 bases: TGTGCCAGCAGCTTGCGAGAATACAATGAGCAGTTCTTC. Translating gives CASSLREYNEQFF.

This chain joins TRBV7-2 and TRBJ1-6, with D tentatively TRBD1 (6 bases). There are 18 residues in the CDR3. CDR1 SGHTA and CDR2 FQGNSA come from the germline V gene. V lost 0 bases to trimming and J lost 7 bases, with 19 bases between them. DNA for the CDR3: TGTGCCAGCAGCTTAGCATTAGAGGGACACCCCTGGAATTCACCCCTCCACTTT. Translated: CASSLALEGHPWNSPLHF.